The 2 T cell receptor beta chains given below trace back to one sample, sequenced in a study of blood T cell repertoires in COVID-19. TCRdb's table, derived via immunoSEQ multiplex PCR, lists solely in-frame clones and lacks some. This sample has around 400,000 clones, with more than 75% found just once. Source material: peripheral blood. The receptors shown here come from a woman aged 55 to 70 with COVID-19, enrolled during active disease.

In regard to this clone: The identical CDR3 is also encoded by other nucleotide sequences in the sample. This sequence joins TRBV2 and TRBJ2-5, with 13 bases matching TRBD2. The germline gives CDR1 SNHLY, CDR2 FYNNEI. J gave up 2 bases and V 6 bases, and 3 bases lay outside the gene matches. The CDR3 spans 15 residues. The chain's CDR3 is CASRRTSGGQETQYF. The CDR3 coding sequence is TGTGCCAGCAGACGGACTAGCGGGGGACAAGAGACCCAGTACTTC.

This clone turned up a few times. This chain uses TRBV7-9 with TRBJ1-2, with 7 bases that match TRBD1. Looked up from germline, CDR1 is SEHNR and CDR2 is FQNEAQ (reference sequence). V trimming: 8 bases; J trimming: 0 bases; junction bases outside the gene matches: 12. This CDR3 comprises 16 residues. As DNA, the CDR3 is TGTGCCAGCCCCGGTAGGGACAGATCAGCTAACTATGGCTACACCTTC. Translation: CASPGRDRSANYGYTF.